A single sample is the source of the 18 T cell receptor beta chains below, sequenced in a study of T cells in localized non-small cell lung cancer. Measured with immunoSEQ multiplex PCR; TCRdb has only the in-frame clones, and not every one. This sample has 1,500 to 2,000 clones, with approximately 40% found just once. The specimen comprised lung tumor tissue, sampled before any cancer treatment. These receptor sequences come from a woman aged 40-70 years with stage I squamous cell lung carcinoma.

A few counts support this clone. This rearrangement joins TRBV29-1 to TRBJ2-3, with a possible D match to TRBD2 (6 bases). V was pared by 3 bases and J by 6 bases, with 13 bases between. This CDR3 is 13 amino acids long. Germline CDR1 SQVTM, CDR2 ANQGSEA. CDR3 protein: CSVDVGGRDTQYF. CDR3 nucleotide sequence: TGCAGCGTTGATGTCGGGGGTAGGGATACGCAGTATTTT.

J is TRBJ1-1 and V is TRBV12-2; no DNA check was done on the table's D call, TRBD1. TRBV12-2 is a pseudogene. This CDR3 is 14 amino acids long. CDR3 in amino acids: CASTAGTAFVEAFF. Here the CDR3 DNA reads TGTGCCAGTACCGCCGGGACAGCTTTCGTGGAGGCTTTCTTT.

The gene calls are TRBV19 and TRBJ2-1; 7 bases map to TRBD1. The J segment lost 7 bases and the V segment lost 5 bases, leaving 14 bases of the junction unmatched. Per germline, CDR1 LNHDA and CDR2 SQIVND (reference sequence). CDR3 length equals 16 residues. The DNA of the CDR3 is TGTGCCAGTAGTTCAAACGACAGGGCTCGCAATAATGAGCAGTTCTTC. This codes for CASSSNDRARNNEQFF.

The rearrangement uses TRBV19 and TRBJ1-6; tentative D call: TRBD1 (6 bases). With 0 bases removed from V and 7 bases from J, the gap between germline ends came to 13 bases. Germline values: CDR1 LNHDA, CDR2 SQIVND (reference sequence). The CDR3 is 16 residues long. The CDR3: CASSIDGGRGNSPLHF. In DNA form, the CDR3 reads TGTGCCAGTAGTATAGATGGAGGAAGGGGGAATTCACCCCTCCACTTT.

The chain has TRBV19 and TRBJ1-1; D gene ambiguous. Trimming removed 7 bases from V and 4 bases from J, with 16 bases in between. There are 14 residues in the CDR3. Germline lookup yields CDR1 LNHDA and CDR2 SQIVND (reference sequence). CDR3: CASNSFVSGTEAFF. The CDR3 DNA reads TGTGCCAGTAATTCCTTCGTCTCCGGCACTGAAGCTTTCTTT.

The V call is TRBV29-1, the J call TRBJ1-2, with unresolved D. V lost 5 bases to trimming and J lost 4 bases, with 14 bases between them. The CDR3 is 13 amino acids. CDR1 is SQVTM and CDR2 is ANQGSEA in the germline V gene. The CDR3 DNA reads as TGCAGCGTTCGCGAGAGCTCTCTCTATGGCTACACCTTC. Its translation: CSVRESSLYGYTF.

The chain couples TRBV18 to TRBJ2-3; 11 bases align to TRBD2. After removal of 0 bases from V and 8 bases from J, the junction contained 1 base not matched to a gene. CDR3 size: 14 residues. Germline CDR1 reads KGHSH; CDR2 reads LQKENI. This CDR3 is CASSPPGLAGTQYF. The CDR3 region has the DNA TGTGCCAGCTCACCACCTGGACTAGCGGGTACGCAGTATTTT.

By share, this clone ranks as medium-sized. This chain links TRBV11-3 with TRBJ1-2; a weak D match, TRBD1 (5 bases). Trimming removed 4 bases at V and 1 base at J, with 16 bases between. This CDR3 contains 16 residues. Per germline, CDR1 SGHNT and CDR2 YENEEA. CDR3 nucleotide sequence: TGTGCCAGCAGCTCCCACCCGGGACGGGTTAACTATGGCTACACCTTC. Protein sequence: CASSSHPGRVNYGYTF.

The V gene is TRBV6-8, the J gene TRBJ2-1, with 7 bases aligning to TRBD2. V trimming: 4 bases; J trimming: 4 bases; junction bases outside the gene matches: 4. Germline loops: CDR1 MNHGY, CDR2 SAAAGT. The CDR3 is made up of 14 amino acids. CDR3 protein: CASSLTGGYNEQFF. The CDR3 bases are TGTGCCAGCAGTTTAACGGGGGGTTACAATGAGCAGTTCTTC.

This clone has just a few counts. The chain recombines TRBV18 with TRBJ1-5; 7 positions match TRBD1. With 3 bases clipped from V and 1 base from J, the junction kept 6 bases outside the gene matches. The CDR3 is 16 residues long. The germline CDR1 and CDR2 sequences are KGHSH and LQKENI. The DNA of the CDR3 is TGTGCCAGCTCACCTTTTGACAGGGCAAGCAATCAGCCCCAGCATTTT. Translation: CASSPFDRASNQPQHF.

In this sample, this clone turned up a few times. This chain uses TRBV29-1 with TRBJ2-2; no clear D. The germline CDR1 and CDR2 sequences are SQVTM and ANQGSEA. This CDR3 has 15 amino acids. With 7 bases removed from V and 4 bases from J, the gap between germline ends came to 19 bases. This chain's CDR3 is CSATRIGSGTGELFF. The CDR3 coding sequence is TGCAGCGCCACACGGATCGGGTCGGGCACCGGGGAGCTGTTTTTT.

The chain combines TRBV10-2 with TRBJ1-2; 7 bases match TRBD1. Germline V lookup: CDR1 WSHSY, CDR2 SAAADI. Trimming cost V 5 bases and J 4 bases; bases outside gene matches: 4. This CDR3 has 13 amino acids. Here the CDR3 reads CASSPGTAYGYTF. CDR3 sequence (DNA): TGCGCCAGCAGTCCCGGGACAGCCTATGGCTACACCTTC.

This clone showed up just a few times. The rearrangement joins TRBV11-3 to TRBJ1-1; possible D gene TRBD1, 5 bases. The CDR3 totals 14 residues. The germline V and J ends were trimmed by 3 bases and 0 bases, with 8 bases remaining between them. CDR1 SGHNT and CDR2 YENEEA come from the germline V gene. The CDR3 is CASSFPGLNTEAFF. The CDR3, as DNA: TGTGCCAGCAGCTTTCCGGGGCTGAACACTGAAGCTTTCTTT.

The J gene is TRBJ1-2, the V gene TRBV15; 8 bases fit TRBD1. J lost 8 bases, V lost 3 bases, and 8 bases had no gene match. The CDR3 spans 14 residues. The germline V gene has CDR1 LNHNV and CDR2 YYDKDF (reference sequence). CDR3 bases: TGTGCCACCAGCAGCTCCAGGGGGCTGGAGGGCTACACCTTC. Protein product: CATSSSRGLEGYTF.

This chain joins TRBV30 and TRBJ2-3; D remains ambiguous. V was trimmed by 1 base and J by 4 bases, leaving 12 bases between them. This CDR3 has 14 residues. Per the germline V gene, CDR1 is GTSNPN and CDR2 is SVGIG (reference sequence). CDR3 DNA: TGTGCCTGGAGTGCAGGTATCCTTGCAGATACGCAGTATTTT. It codes for CAWSAGILADTQYF.

This chain links TRBV30 with TRBJ1-6; D gene unclear. This CDR3 has 13 amino acids. Germline CDR1 GTSNPN, CDR2 SVGIG (reference sequence). V shed 4 bases and J shed 7 bases, with 11 bases lying between them. CDR3 sequence (DNA): TGTGCCTGGAAGGAGTTTGGAAATTCACCCCTCCACTTT. Amino acid sequence: CAWKEFGNSPLHF.

This clone turned up a few times. The chain carries TRBV6-1 and TRBJ2-3; D unclear. V lost 1 base, J lost 0 bases, and 2 bases lay in between. Germline assignment: CDR1 MNHNS and CDR2 SASEGT. The CDR3 covers 13 residues. The CDR3, as DNA: TGTGCCAGCAGTGAAGACAGCACAGATACGCAGTATTTT. Protein: CASSEDSTDTQYF.

The J gene is TRBJ2-1, the V gene TRBV19, with 8 bases aligning to TRBD2. With 7 bases clipped from V and 10 bases from J, the junction kept 9 bases outside the gene matches. CDR1 LNHDA and CDR2 SQIVND come from the germline V gene (reference sequence). The CDR3 runs 13 residues. The CDR3 coding sequence is TGTGCCAGTATGGGACTAGGCGGCGAAGAGCAGTTCTTC. Amino acid sequence: CASMGLGGEEQFF. Full variable domain (remainder filled in from reference TRBV19 and TRBJ2-1): DGGITQSPKYLFRKEGQNVTLSCEQNLNHDAMYWYRQDPGQGLRLIYYSQIVNDFQKGDIAEGYSVSREKKESFPLTVTSAQKNPTAFYLCASMGLGGEEQFFGPGTRLTVL.